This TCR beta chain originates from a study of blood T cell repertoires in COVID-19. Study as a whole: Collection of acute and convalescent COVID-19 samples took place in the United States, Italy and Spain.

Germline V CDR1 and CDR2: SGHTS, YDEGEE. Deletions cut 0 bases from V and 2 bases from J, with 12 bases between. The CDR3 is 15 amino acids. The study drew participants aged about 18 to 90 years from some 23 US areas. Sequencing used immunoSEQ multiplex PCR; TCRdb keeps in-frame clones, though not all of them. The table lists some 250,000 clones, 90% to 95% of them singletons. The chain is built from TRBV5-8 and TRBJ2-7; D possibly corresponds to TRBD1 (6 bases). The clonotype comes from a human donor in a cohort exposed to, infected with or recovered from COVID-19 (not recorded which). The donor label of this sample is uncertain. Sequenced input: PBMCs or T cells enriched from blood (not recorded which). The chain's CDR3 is CASSLVDSRAYEQYF. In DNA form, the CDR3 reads TGTGCCAGCAGCTTGGTGGACAGCAGAGCCTACGAGCAGTACTTC.